The T cell receptor (beta chain) under discussion was sequenced for a study of T cells after yellow fever vaccination (dated 2019 in TCRdb). A note on the overall study: Memory subsets (EM, EMRA, CM and Tscm) were sorted on a BD FACS Aria III using CD3, CD45RA, CCR7 and CD95 staining. Sorting of memory subsets took place on days 0, 15 and 45 and at 18 months after primary vaccination, as well as on days 0, 15 and 45 after the 30-year booster. The SMART-Seq v4 Ultra Low Input RNA kit was used to prepare libraries from fractions with low cell numbers. Bulk PBMC replicates and cell subsets were isolated from blood drawn at multiple timepoints before and after both primary and secondary immunization. Two healthy male donors made up the cohort, one aged 18 to 30 years and the other aged 30 to 39 years. Bulk TCR alpha and beta repertoires were sequenced longitudinally to track T-cell clones before and after primary and booster YFV17D yellow fever vaccination. The research as a whole found: Because only a couple of donors were included in the study, the extent to which the findings can be generalized is limited. Compared with the primary T-cell response, the secondary T-cell response was weaker but faster, peaking on day 5 rather than day 15. On day 0, almost all vaccine-responding clonotypes were found to be below detection in the sorted memory subsets. Most clones expanded after primary vaccination were re-detected after the booster (almost 98% of CD4 and around 88% of CD8), suggesting broad memory maintenance. A small share of clonotypes was detected in both CD4 and CD8 compartments, with the overlap likely arising from convergent recombination. Because abundant contaminating clonotypes from the bulk population could be contained in FACS-sorted repertoires, computational filtering was required.

The CDR3 runs 14 amino acids, cysteine and phenylalanine included. Kept here is only the CDR3 DNA, which spans 42 bases and is read in frame from base 1. Germline trimming: 6 bases from V, 9 bases from J; junction bases outside gene matches: 11. CDR1 and CDR2 are drawn from the germline V gene (reference sequence): DFQATT, SNEGSKA. The treatment or condition label of this sample denotes: live attenuated yellow fever vaccine strain. PBMCs were isolated from peripheral blood using a standard Ficoll-Paque protocol. RNA from sorted memory subsets was extracted with the RNeasy Micro Kit. As to this clonotype: Base quality data are lacking; no much larger clone is found one base away.

Synthesis of TCR cDNA relied on 5'RACE template switching, a step that introduced a universal primer site along with unique molecular identifiers. Priming for cDNA synthesis came from both the TCR alpha and TCR beta constant segments. Library amplification involved two PCR steps, and the second step added sample barcodes and sequencing adapters. Sequencing of the libraries was done on either Illumina HiSeq 2500 (2x100 bp) or NovaSeq (2x150 bp). On the study's bioinformatics: Demultiplexing of reads and collapsing into UMI consensus sequences were performed with MIGEC, and V(D)J alignment was carried out with MiXCR. Clonotypes responding to the vaccine were identified with edgeR on replicate PBMC samples, with the criteria of FDR below 0.01 and a log2 fold change above 5 up to day 15. CD4 or CD8 identity was assigned to each bulk clonotype according to whether the clonotype was present at higher abundance in the sequenced CD4 repertoire or the sequenced CD8 repertoire. Clonotype frequencies in memory subsets were weighted by FACS-sorted cell numbers to estimate each clone's distribution across memory phenotypes. TCRdb took the public reads, trimmed them with fastp at Q25, ran MiXCR for clone calling and kept in-frame beta chains. Entries are consolidated by CDR3 protein sequence, retaining the most common genes and DNA. What appears here as the V and J calls and clone size reflects TCRdb's work, not the paper's. This sample has tens of thousands of distinct CDR3 sequences in its table, and around 3.5% of those were observed once. Together, the top ten hold approximately 0.89% of the sample.

This clonotype originated in a young man who received the YFV17D yellow fever vaccine. This sequence uses TRBV20-1 and TRBJ2-1; 10 bases in the middle match TRBD2. The starting material was PBMCs, either bulk or a sorted T-cell subset (CD4+, CD8+, memory, or dextramer-sorted; not recorded which), obtained about 41 days after the first yellow fever vaccination. The nucleotide sequence is TGCAGTGCCGACATAGCGGGGGGATCGGGTGAGCAGTTCTTC. It encodes CSADIAGGSGEQFF.